This T cell receptor beta chain was captured in a study of vaccination and CD4 T cells after COVID-19 (dated by TCRdb to between 2021 and 2024). In terms of the full investigation: Convalescent patients had a positive SARS-CoV-2 result on nasal swab PCR, and of these patients, some 10 had mild disease and one had severe disease. The convalescent cohort included six males and four females, with two Hispanic individuals, seven Caucasians, two Asians and one multiracial person. Post-COVID blood samples were collected from convalescent patients a median of about 92 days after diagnosis, with a range of roughly 35 to 180 days. Post-vaccine blood samples were obtained a median of approximately 74 days after the second vaccine dose, with a range of about 12 to 241 days. Control cultures received a CEFX viral epitope pool as the positive control, an HIV-1 Nef peptide pool as the negative control, or no peptide. For stimulating the cultures, overlapping spike peptide pools were used, derived from SARS-CoV-2 as well as from the common cold coronaviruses HCoV-NL63, HCoV-OC43 and HCoV-229E. In roughly 10 COVID-19 convalescent patients and a handful of infection-naive healthy vaccine recipients, the spike-specific CD4+ TCR repertoire before mRNA vaccination was compared with the repertoire after mRNA vaccination. Participants received two doses of either the Pfizer-BioNTech BNT162b2 vaccine (n=8) or the Moderna mRNA-1273 vaccine (n=2). The full study reports these points: The number of convalescent patients in the study was relatively small, and the study did not examine early timepoints following natural infection. Among convalescent patients, a median approximately 88% of the SARS-CoV-2-reactive clones seen after vaccination appeared only after vaccination, which suggests priming specific to the vaccine. Of the vaccine-specific clones found in convalescent patients, nearly all (304 of 307) were mono-reactive for SARS-CoV-2 spike instead of being cross-reactive with common cold coronaviruses. Although the median number of SARS-CoV-2-reactive clonotypes went up from around 19 after infection to approximately 40 after vaccination, the increase was not significant.

A note on this clonotype: No antigen is known for it. Base quality data are lacking; no much larger clone is found one base away.

The method behind the library was PCR. DNA from cultured CD4+ T cells was subjected to TCR sequencing with the Oncomine TCR Beta short-read assay at the Johns Hopkins FTIC core. The QIAamp micro DNA kit was used to extract genomic DNA from the cultured CD4+ T cells. Oncomine TCR Beta libraries made from cultured CD4+ T cells were pooled using unique dual indexes and sequenced on an Illumina iSeq 100. Per the original workflow: Non-productive sequences were removed, and CDR3s that did not start with C, did not end with F or W, or were shorter than 7 amino acids were discarded. The MANAFEST web application identified antigen-specific clonotypes by comparing peptide-stimulated wells against reference wells and other culture wells. For a clone to be called positive, the clone needed an FDR below 0.05, an odds ratio above 5, and a productive frequency above 0.1% in at least two of three replicate wells. Cross-reactive clonotypes were defined as significantly expanded in both SARS-CoV-2 spike wells and at least one common cold coronavirus spike condition. Similarity between CDR3 sequences was evaluated in R version 3.6.1 using Levenshtein distances (stringdist) and unrooted phylogenetic trees (ape). Using fastp trimming at Q25 and MiXCR clonotype assembly, TCRdb reanalyzed the public sequencing data and kept in-frame beta chains. Each CDR3 protein gets just one entry, which takes the most common genes and DNA from the rows behind it. The V and J calls reflect TCRdb's pipeline rather than the authors' work. The sample data list roughly 4,800 distinct CDR3 sequences, and 21% of these were observed just once. Together, the top ten hold 20% to 25% of the sample.

Including the terminal cysteine and phenylalanine, the CDR3 comprises 15 residues. Here the CDR3 DNA is all that survives: 45 bases in frame from base 1. Per the germline V gene, SGHRS is the CDR1 and YFSETQ is the CDR2. V is pruned by 4 bases and J by 2 bases, leaving 5 bases of the junction without a gene match. Read against the paper, the sample's treatment or condition label means: roughly 11-day PBMC culture with coronavirus spike peptide pools or control peptides (ViraFEST assay). The study used the ViraFEST assay, which expanded antigen-specific T cells with peptide pools and then identified expanded clonotypes by TCR sequencing. The convalescent patients' positive SARS-CoV-2 PCR tests fell between March and December 2020, which was before the Alpha, Beta and Delta variants emerged in the United States. Each well held 2.2 million or so PBMCs cultured in IMDM containing roughly 5.5% human AB serum and 9 to 10 IU/ml IL-2, with 8.5 to 10 ug/ml peptide pools added. On days 3 and 7, half of the culture medium was replaced with fresh IL-2-containing medium. After 10 to 11 days of culture, CD4+ T cells were isolated by negative selection with the EasySep CD4+ T cell isolation kit. Ficoll-Paque Plus gradient centrifugation was used to isolate PBMCs from whole blood, and the isolated PBMCs were then either used fresh or cryopreserved at -140C. Triplicate wells were generally used for each culture condition.

Sequenced: CD4+ T cells from blood, cultured in vitro. The V gene is TRBV5-1 and the J gene is TRBJ2-2; TRBD2 lines up with 7 middle nucleotides. This sequence originates from a human donor who had recovered from COVID-19. The sequenced DNA: TGCGCCAGCAGCACGGGACTAATCAACACCGGGGAGCTGTTTTTT. This codes for CASSTGLINTGELFF.